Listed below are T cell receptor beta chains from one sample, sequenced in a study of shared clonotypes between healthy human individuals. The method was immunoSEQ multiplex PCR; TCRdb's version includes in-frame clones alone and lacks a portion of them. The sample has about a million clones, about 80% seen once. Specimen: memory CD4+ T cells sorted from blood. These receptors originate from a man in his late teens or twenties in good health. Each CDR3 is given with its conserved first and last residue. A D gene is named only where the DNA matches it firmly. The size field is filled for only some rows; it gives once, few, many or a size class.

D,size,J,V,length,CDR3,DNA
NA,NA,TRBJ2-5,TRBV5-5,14,CASSLVAYQETQYF,TGTGCCAGCAGCTTGGTCGCGTACCAAGAGACCCAGTACTTC
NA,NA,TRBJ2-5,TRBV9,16,CASSAALLGIQETQYF,TGTGCCAGCAGCGCGGCCCTTCTAGGGATCCAAGAGACCCAGTACTTC
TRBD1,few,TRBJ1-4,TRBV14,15,CASSQAGRGYEKLFF,TGTGCCAGCAGCCAAGCAGGCAGGGGGTACGAAAAACTGTTTTTT
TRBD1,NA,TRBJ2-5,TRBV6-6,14,CASSYPGQEETQYF,TGTGCCAGCAGTTACCCGGGACAGGAAGAGACCCAGTACTTC
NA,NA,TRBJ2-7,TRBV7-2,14,CASSLGETPPQQYF,TGTGCCAGCAGCTTGGGGGAGACCCCCCCGCAGCAGTACTTC
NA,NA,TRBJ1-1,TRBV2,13,CASKGRGGTEAFF,TGTGCCAGCAAAGGACGGGGGGGCACTGAAGCTTTCTTT
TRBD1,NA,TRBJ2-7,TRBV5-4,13,CASSRGQGYEQYF,TGTGCCAGCAGCCGCGGACAGGGCTACGAGCAGTACTTC
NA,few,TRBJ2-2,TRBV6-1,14,CASSGGFSTGELFF,TGTGCCAGCAGTGGTGGTTTTAGCACCGGGGAGCTGTTTTTT
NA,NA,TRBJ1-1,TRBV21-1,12,CASSKRGREAFF,TGTGCCAGCAGCAAACGGGGACGGGAAGCTTTCTTT
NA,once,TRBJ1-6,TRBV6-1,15,CASRAPGRDNSPLHF,TGTGCCAGCAGGGCACCGGGACGGGATAATTCACCCCTCCACTTT
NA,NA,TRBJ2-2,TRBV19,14,CASSIGQPTGELFF,TGTGCCAGTAGTATAGGACAGCCCACCGGGGAGCTGTTTTTT
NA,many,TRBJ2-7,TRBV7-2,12,CASSSGAGEQYF,TGTGCCAGCAGCTCAGGGGCAGGCGAGCAGTACTTC
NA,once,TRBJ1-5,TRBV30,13,CAWSASAGQPQHF,TGTGCCTGGAGTGCCTCAGCGGGTCAGCCCCAGCATTTT
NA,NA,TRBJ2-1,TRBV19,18,CASSMALSVGLSEYEQFF,TGTGCCAGTAGTATGGCCCTGTCGGTTGGTTTATCCGAGTATGAGCAGTTCTTC
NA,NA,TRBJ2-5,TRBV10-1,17,CASSESRGPPFQETQYF,TGCGCCAGCAGTGAGTCGAGAGGGCCCCCCTTCCAAGAGACCCAGTACTTC
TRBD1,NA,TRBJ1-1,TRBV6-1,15,CASGDRGSLNTEAFF,TGTGCCAGCGGGGACAGGGGGTCTCTGAACACTGAAGCTTTCTTT
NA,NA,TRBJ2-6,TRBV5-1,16,CASSRDSLSGANVLTF,TGCGCCAGCAGCCGGGACTCCCTCTCTGGGGCCAACGTCCTGACTTTC
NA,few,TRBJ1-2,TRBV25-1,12,CASSRDGYGYTF,TGTGCCAGCAGTCGGGACGGCTATGGCTACACCTTC
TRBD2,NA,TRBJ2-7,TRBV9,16,CASSVGSGGRGDEQYF,TGTGCCAGCAGCGTAGGGTCTGGCGGGCGGGGGGACGAGCAGTACTTC
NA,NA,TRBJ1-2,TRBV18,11,CASSPGYGYTF,TGTGCCAGCTCACCCGGCTATGGCTACACCTTC
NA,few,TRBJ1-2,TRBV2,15,CASSVGTGSPYGYTF,TGTGCCAGCAGTGTGGGAACAGGGTCCCCCTATGGCTACACCTTC
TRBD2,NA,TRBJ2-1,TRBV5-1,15,CASSLDGGTYNEQFF,TGCGCCAGCAGCTTGGACGGGGGGACCTACAATGAGCAGTTCTTC
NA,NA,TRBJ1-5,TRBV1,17,CTSSPTCDRGKKKPQHF,TGCACCAGCAGCCCCACGTGTGACAGGGGGAAGAAGAAGCCCCAGCATTTT
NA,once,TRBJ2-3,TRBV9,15,CASSVDRGSTDTQYF,TGTGCCAGCAGCGTAGATAGGGGAAGCACAGATACGCAGTATTTT
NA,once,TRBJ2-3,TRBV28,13,CASLTDGTDTQYF,TGTGCCAGTTTGACAGATGGGACAGATACGCAGTATTTT
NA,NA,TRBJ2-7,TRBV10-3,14,CAISESYVGYEQYF,TGTGCCATCAGTGAGTCGTATGTGGGCTACGAGCAGTACTTC
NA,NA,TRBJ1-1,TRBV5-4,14,CASSLSLGNTEAFF,TGTGCCAGCAGCTTAAGTCTGGGGAACACTGAAGCTTTCTTT
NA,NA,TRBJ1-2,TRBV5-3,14,CARRGRQGHYGYTF,TGTGCCAGAAGGGGCCGGCAGGGGCATTATGGCTACACCTTC
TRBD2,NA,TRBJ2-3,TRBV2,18,CASSDLAGGYVGLNTQYF,TGTGCCAGCAGTGATTTGGCGGGGGGCTACGTGGGGTTGAATACGCAGTATTTT
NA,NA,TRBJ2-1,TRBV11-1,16,CASSLEVGRWYNEQFF,TGTGCCAGCAGCTTGGAAGTGGGTAGGTGGTACAATGAGCAGTTCTTC
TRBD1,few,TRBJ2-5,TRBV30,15,CAWARDRLLKGTQYF,TGTGCCTGGGCTAGGGACAGGCTATTGAAGGGGACCCAGTACTTC
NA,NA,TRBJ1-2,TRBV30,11,CAWSTRGGYTF,TGTGCCTGGAGCACCAGGGGCGGCTACACCTTC
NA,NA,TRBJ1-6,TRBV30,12,CAWSFPNSPLHF,TGTGCCTGGAGCTTCCCTAATTCACCCCTCCACTTT
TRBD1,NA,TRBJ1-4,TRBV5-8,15,CASSPGQGTNEKLFF,TGTGCCAGCAGCCCAGGACAGGGCACTAATGAAAAACTGTTTTTT
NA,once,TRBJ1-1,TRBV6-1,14,CSVSKGEMNTEAFF,TGTTCAGTTTCCAAAGGGGAAATGAACACTGAAGCTTTCTTT
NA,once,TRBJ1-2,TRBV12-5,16,CASGLVRFGGNYGYTF,TGTGCTAGTGGTTTGGTACGCTTCGGAGGAAACTATGGCTACACCTTC
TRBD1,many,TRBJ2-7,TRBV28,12,CASSSIRDRQYF,TGTGCCAGCAGTTCCATCCGGGACAGGCAGTACTTC
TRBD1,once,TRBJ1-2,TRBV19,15,CASSISLTGGYGYTF,TGTGCCAGTAGTATATCCCTGACAGGGGGATATGGCTACACCTTC
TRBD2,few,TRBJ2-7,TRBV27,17,CASSSWTSGRAGYEQYF,TGTGCCAGCAGTTCTTGGACTAGCGGGAGGGCCGGGTACGAGCAGTACTTC
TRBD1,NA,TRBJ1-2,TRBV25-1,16,CASSEGHRGRDYGYTF,TGTGCCAGCAGTGAAGGCCACAGGGGTAGGGACTATGGCTACACCTTC
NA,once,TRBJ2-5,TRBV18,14,CASSPLGLQETQYF,TGTGCCAGCTCACCACTAGGACTCCAAGAGACCCAGTACTTC
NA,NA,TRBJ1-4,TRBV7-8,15,CASSLDGATNEKLFF,TGTGCCAGCAGCTTAGACGGTGCAACTAATGAAAAACTGTTTTTT
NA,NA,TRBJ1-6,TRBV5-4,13,CASSSGIDSPLHF,TGTGCCAGCAGCTCCGGAATCGATTCACCCCTCCACTTT
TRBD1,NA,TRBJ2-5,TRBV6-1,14,CASHSALRGETQYF,TGTGCCAGCCACTCGGCCCTCAGGGGGGAGACCCAGTACTTC
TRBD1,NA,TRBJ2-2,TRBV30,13,CAGDRENTGELFF,TGTGCTGGGGACAGGGAAAACACCGGGGAGCTGTTTTTT
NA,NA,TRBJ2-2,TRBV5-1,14,CASSTSTNTGELFF,TGCGCCAGCAGCACCTCGACGAACACCGGGGAGCTGTTTTTT
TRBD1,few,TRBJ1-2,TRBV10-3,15,CAISETGETNYGYTF,TGTGCCATCAGTGAAACAGGGGAAACGAACTATGGCTACACCTTC
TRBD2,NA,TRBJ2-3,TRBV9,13,CASSGSLAGEQYF,TGTGCCAGCAGCGGATCACTAGCGGGGGAGCAGTATTTT
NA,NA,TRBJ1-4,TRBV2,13,CATSYSTNEKLFF,TGTGCCACCTCATATTCAACTAATGAAAAACTGTTTTTT
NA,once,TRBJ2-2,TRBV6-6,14,CASRVLENTGELFF,TGTGCCAGCAGGGTGCTAGAAAACACCGGGGAGCTGTTTTTT